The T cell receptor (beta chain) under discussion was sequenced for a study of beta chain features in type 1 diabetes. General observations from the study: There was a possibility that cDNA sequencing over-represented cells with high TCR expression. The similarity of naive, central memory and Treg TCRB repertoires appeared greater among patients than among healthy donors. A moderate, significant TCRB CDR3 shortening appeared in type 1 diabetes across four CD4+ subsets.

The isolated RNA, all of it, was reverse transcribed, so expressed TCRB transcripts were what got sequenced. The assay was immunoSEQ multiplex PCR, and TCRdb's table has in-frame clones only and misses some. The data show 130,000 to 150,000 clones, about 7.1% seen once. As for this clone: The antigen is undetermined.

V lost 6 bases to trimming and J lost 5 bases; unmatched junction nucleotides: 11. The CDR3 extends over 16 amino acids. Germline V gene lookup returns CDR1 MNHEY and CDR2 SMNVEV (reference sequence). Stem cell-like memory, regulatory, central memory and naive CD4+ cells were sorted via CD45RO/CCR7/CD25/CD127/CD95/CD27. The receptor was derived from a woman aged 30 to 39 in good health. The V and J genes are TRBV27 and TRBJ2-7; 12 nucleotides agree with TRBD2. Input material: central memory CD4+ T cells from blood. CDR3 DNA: TGTGCCAGCAGCAGAAGACTAGCGGGAGTCATCAACGAGCAGTACTTC. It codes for CASSRRLAGVINEQYF.